Below are 19 T cell receptor beta chains sequenced from a single sample in a study of T cell responses to AZD1222 COVID-19 vaccine. Using immunoSEQ multiplex PCR, the repertoire was profiled, and TCRdb retains in-frame clones only, with some absent. Here the sample spans around 130,000 clones, 70% to 90% being singletons. The sequenced sample was peripheral blood, obtained on day 0 of AZD1222 vaccination. The receptors originated from an adult in good health.

This sequence joins TRBV5-4 and TRBJ2-3; 10 nucleotides match TRBD2. The CDR3 spans 15 residues. V shed 1 base, J shed 3 bases, and the junction held 2 bases outside the gene matches. Per germline, CDR1 SGHNT and CDR2 YYREEE (reference sequence). The CDR3 protein is CASSLSSGSTDTQYF. DNA for the CDR3: TGTGCCAGCAGCTTGTCTAGCGGGAGTACAGATACGCAGTATTTT.

This chain uses TRBV5-1 with TRBJ1-3; D call uncertain. V lost 5 bases, J lost 0 bases, and 9 bases lay in between. The CDR3 consists of 14 residues. Germline lookup yields CDR1 SGHRS and CDR2 YFSETQ. As DNA, the CDR3 is TGCGCCAGCAGTGAGGGCAGCTCTGGAAACACCATATATTTT. Translation: CASSEGSSGNTIYF.

The gene calls are TRBV12-3 or TRBV12-4 and TRBJ1-1; D ambiguous. This CDR3 spans 12 amino acids. V dropped 8 bases and J dropped 8 bases, with 15 bases sitting between them. CDR3 in DNA: TGTGCCAGCTCCGACGGACTTCTCGAAGCTTTCTTT. The encoded protein is CASSDGLLEAFF.

This clone has only a few counts. The chain couples TRBV7-9 to TRBJ2-1, with 9 nucleotides matching TRBD2. The CDR3 extends over 17 amino acids. The V gene end was trimmed by 3 bases and the J gene end by 2 bases; junction bases not matched to a gene: 8. Germline-derived CDR1 and CDR2 are SEHNR and FQNEAQ (reference sequence). This CDR3 is CASSFTRIAGAYNEQFF. The CDR3 DNA sequence: TGTGCCAGCAGCTTCACCAGAATAGCGGGAGCCTACAATGAGCAGTTCTTC.

This clone turned up a few times. The genes are TRBV6-2 or TRBV6-3 and TRBJ1-5; no clear D gene. V was trimmed by 3 bases and J by 2 bases, leaving 5 bases between them. The CDR3 has 13 residues. Per the germline V gene, CDR1 is MNHEY and CDR2 is SVGEGT. The CDR3 nucleotides are TGTGCCAGCAGTTATATGGGCAATCAGCCCCAGCATTTT. Translating gives CASSYMGNQPQHF.

The rearrangement joins TRBV12-5 to TRBJ2-2; D unresolved. CDR1 is LGHNT and CDR2 is FRNRAP in the germline V gene. Deletions cut 1 base from V and 0 bases from J, with 6 bases between. The CDR3 is 15 residues long. The CDR3, as DNA: TGTGCTAGTGGTTTGGGACATTCGAACACCGGGGAGCTGTTTTTT. Protein sequence: CASGLGHSNTGELFF.

The chain links TRBV28 to TRBJ1-1; D is unresolved. CDR3 size: 13 residues. Trimming took 6 bases from V and 7 from J, leaving 15 bases between them. Germline V gives CDR1 MDHEN, CDR2 SYDVKM. CDR3 bases: TGTGCCAGCAGAGGGATAGCAGAGAGTGAAGCTTTCTTT. This codes for CASRGIAESEAFF.

V and J are TRBV12-3 or TRBV12-4 and TRBJ1-1; D unclear. The CDR3 totals 12 residues. V lost 8 bases and J 0 bases, leaving 7 bases between the germline ends. The CDR3 here is CASAYVNTEAFF. The CDR3 DNA reads as TGTGCCAGCGCGTATGTGAACACTGAAGCTTTCTTT.

The genes are TRBV9 and TRBJ2-2; D remains ambiguous. The CDR3 loop spans 14 amino acids. Trimming shortened V by 5 bases and J by 1 base, and 9 bases separated the two germline ends. Looked up from germline, CDR1 is SGDLS and CDR2 is YYNGEE. The chain's CDR3 is CASRGLGNTGELFF. DNA of the CDR3: TGTGCCAGCAGAGGGCTAGGGAACACCGGGGAGCTGTTTTTT.

The chain has TRBV19 and TRBJ2-6; no clear D. This CDR3 region has 15 residues. Per germline, CDR1 LNHDA and CDR2 SQIVND (reference sequence). Trimming left V 5 bases short and J 0 bases short, with 8 bases between. CDR3 sequence (DNA): TGTGCCAGTAGTTGGGCTGGCTCTGGGGCCAACGTCCTGACTTTC. It yields the protein CASSWAGSGANVLTF.

The chain is built from TRBV9 and TRBJ2-1, with no clear D. Trimming took 2 bases from V and 9 from J, leaving 12 bases between them. Germline V lookup: CDR1 SGDLS, CDR2 YYNGEE. The CDR3 contains 13 residues. The CDR3 reads CASSVGSAVEQFF. The DNA for the CDR3 is TGTGCCAGCAGCGTTGGGTCCGCGGTTGAGCAGTTCTTC. Variable domain in full (rest from reference TRBV9 and TRBJ2-1): DSGVTQTPKHLITATGQRVTLRCSPRSGDLSVYWYQQSLDQGLQFLIQYYNGEERAKGNILERFSAQQFPDLHSELNLSSLELGDSALYFCASSVGSAVEQFFGPGTRLTVL.

The J gene is TRBJ1-2, the V gene TRBV6-5; tentatively, D is TRBD1 (5 bases). The V end lost 1 base, the J end lost 6 bases, and 12 bases lay between the germline ends. Looked up from germline, CDR1 is MNHEY and CDR2 is SVGAGI. This CDR3 spans 14 amino acids. The CDR3 DNA follows: TGTGCCAGCAGTTACTTAAGGGGACGTAATGGCTACACCTTC. It encodes CASSYLRGRNGYTF.

This clone occurred once. The chain has TRBV9 and TRBJ1-2, with 7 bases that match TRBD1. V shed 2 bases and J 8 bases; nucleotides not matched to a gene: 9. Per germline, CDR1 SGDLS and CDR2 YYNGEE. The CDR3 sequence is 14 residues long. The CDR3 here is CASSVDRVPTGYTF. The CDR3 nucleotides read TGTGCCAGCAGCGTTGACAGGGTCCCCACCGGCTACACCTTC.

This clone was detected once. This chain uses TRBV5-1 with TRBJ1-2, with a possible D match to TRBD1 (5 bases). V was cut by 4 bases and J by 1 base, with 14 bases left in between. There are 15 residues in the CDR3. Germline values: CDR1 SGHRS, CDR2 YFSETQ. The CDR3 DNA is TGCGCCAGCAGCCCGGAAGGGGTATTTAACTATGGCTACACCTTC. Protein product: CASSPEGVFNYGYTF. Complete variable domain (other parts from reference TRBV5-1 and TRBJ1-2): KAGVTQTPRYLIKTRGQQVTLSCSPISGHRSVSWYQQTPGQGLQFLFEYFSETQRNKGNFPGRFSGRQFSNSRSEMNVSTLELGDSALYLCASSPEGVFNYGYTFGSGTRLTVV.

The rearrangement uses TRBV19 and TRBJ2-2; no clear D. The CDR3 extends over 13 amino acids. Per germline, CDR1 LNHDA and CDR2 SQIVND (reference sequence). The V end was cut by 6 bases, the J end by 2 bases, with 7 bases between. The CDR3 loop is CASRTANTGELFF. As DNA, the CDR3 is TGTGCCAGTAGGACCGCTAACACCGGGGAGCTGTTTTTT.

This chain joins TRBV30 and TRBJ2-7; 7 bases align to TRBD1. The V segment lost 1 base and the J segment 5 bases; nucleotides outside the gene matches: 5. CDR1 is GTSNPN and CDR2 is SVGIG in the germline V gene (reference sequence). The CDR3 has 13 residues. The CDR3 sequence is CAWSADRVNEQYF. Written as DNA, the CDR3 is TGTGCCTGGAGTGCCGACAGGGTAAACGAGCAGTACTTC.

This chain uses TRBV9 with TRBJ2-7; D gene uncertain. The CDR3 has 14 amino acids. Trimming shortened V by 0 bases and J by 2 bases, and 9 bases separated the two germline ends. Germline V gene sequence: CDR1 SGDLS, CDR2 YYNGEE. This CDR3 is CASSVGGSTYEQYF. The CDR3 bases are TGTGCCAGCAGCGTAGGAGGTAGCACCTACGAGCAGTACTTC.

The J gene is TRBJ2-7, the V gene TRBV15; D possibly corresponds to TRBD2 (6 bases). With 2 bases removed from V and 0 bases from J, the gap between germline ends came to 17 bases. The CDR3 spans 17 residues. Per the germline V gene, CDR1 is LNHNV and CDR2 is YYDKDF (reference sequence). The CDR3 bases are TGTGCCACCAGCAGACCCCAGGTCCCGGGACTCTCCTACGAGCAGTACTTC. It yields the protein CATSRPQVPGLSYEQYF. Filled out from reference TRBV15 and TRBJ2-7, the complete variable domain reads DAMVIQNPRYQVTQFGKPVTLSCSQTLNHNVMYWYQQKSSQAPKLLFHYYDKDFNNEADTPDNFQSRRPNTSFCFLDIRSPGLGDTAMYLCATSRPQVPGLSYEQYFGPGTRLTVT.

The rearrangement uses TRBV5-6 and TRBJ1-2; D call uncertain. This CDR3 is 14 amino acids long. V lost 1 base, J lost 2 bases, and 9 bases lay in between. The V gene's germline CDR1 is SGHDT and CDR2 YYEEEE. The CDR3 DNA sequence: TGTGCCAGCAGCTTGCTTTGGGGAAACTATGGCTACACCTTC. Protein product: CASSLLWGNYGYTF.